This note documents a single T cell receptor beta chain sequence. No antigen is known for it. Assay: immunoSEQ multiplex PCR; the TCRdb copy retains only in-frame clones and omits some. This table holds about 170,000 clones, approximately 93% found once. Germline assignment: CDR1 SGHRS and CDR2 YFSETQ. There are 15 residues in the CDR3. Unmatched junction bases numbered 2, after V lost 2 bases and J lost 4 bases. This sample was taken from a study of T cell responses to AZD1222 COVID-19 vaccine. Study findings and constraints: Spike-specific TCR breadth and depth rose after two AZD1222 doses. Reportedly, nearly half of unique spike TCRs recognized epitopes outside B.1.351/B.1.1.7 mutations. Among AZD1222 vaccinees, only five or six were seropositive at baseline.

The source is an adult in good health. The chain employs TRBV5-1 and TRBJ2-1; TRBD2 aligns across 11 bases. The specimen comprised peripheral blood, sampled on day 0 of AZD1222 vaccination. DNA of the CDR3: TGCGCCAGCAGCTTACGACTAGCGGGGTACAATGAGCAGTTCTTC. Residues: CASSLRLAGYNEQFF.